The 29 T cell receptor beta chains below all came from one sample that was sequenced in a study of T cell repertoires in cytomegalovirus infection. TCRdb fed the reads into MiXCR, producing one record per CDR3 protein. This sample has approximately 150,000 distinct CDR3 sequences, with under 8.5% found just once. Sequenced sample: PBMCs. These receptors came from a human donor in good health (CMV status not recorded). Some clones in this sample may be carry-over from other donors' samples.

Details on this clonotype: Possible read error: a much larger clone is one base away. The V and J genes are TRBV28 and TRBJ2-5; 9 nucleotides match TRBD1. The CDR3 consists of 15 residues. The V gene's germline CDR1 is MDHEN and CDR2 SYDVKM. J was trimmed by 7 bases and V by 4 bases; bases with no gene match: 10. DNA for the CDR3: TGTGCCAGCAGTTCGACAGGGGGAAGGGCACGGACCCAGTACTTC. It encodes CASSSTGGRARTQYF.

This clonotype was seen repeatedly, ten times or more. The V call is TRBV28, the J call TRBJ1-5; 7 nucleotides agree with TRBD1. V was pared by 6 bases and J by 6 bases, with 14 bases of the junction left unmatched. CDR1 and CDR2 from the germline V gene are MDHEN and SYDVKM. There are 16 residues in the CDR3. CDR3 nucleotides: TGTGCCAGCAGGAAAACCGGGAGGGGGCCCGGTCAGCCCCAGCATTTT. The encoded protein is CASRKTGRGPGQPQHF.

At least ten counts were recorded for this clonotype. The rearrangement uses TRBV29-1 and TRBJ2-5; D gene uncertain. V lost 7 bases and J lost 3, with 12 bases in between. The CDR3 is 12 amino acids. Germline lookup yields CDR1 SQVTM and CDR2 ANQGSEA. The CDR3 DNA reads TGCAGCGGGTTGAAGACTGAAGAGACCCAGTACTTC. Encoded protein: CSGLKTEETQYF.

This clonotype was seen repeatedly, ten times or more. This chain joins TRBV7-6 and TRBJ1-5; D is possibly TRBD1 (6 bases). The germline CDR1 and CDR2 sequences are SGHVS and FNYEAQ. The CDR3 sequence is 15 residues long. The germline V and J ends were trimmed by 5 bases and 7 bases, with 18 bases remaining between them. CDR3 coding DNA: TGTGCCAGCAGCCCAGAGGGGGGTCAGGGACAGCCCCAGCATTTT. This encodes CASSPEGGQGQPQHF.

This clonotype was found a few times. The rearrangement uses TRBV6-1 and TRBJ1-1; D is possibly TRBD1 (5 bases). Germline-derived CDR1 and CDR2 are MNHNS and SASEGT. This CDR3 contains 13 residues. The V and J ends lost 6 bases and 4 bases respectively, with 12 bases between them. CDR3 sequence reads: CASSGAMGTEAFF. The CDR3 nucleotides read TGTGCCAGCAGCGGGGCTATGGGCACTGAAGCTTTCTTT.

This clonotype was counted ten times or more. The rearrangement joins TRBV10-3 to TRBJ2-2; 12 nucleotides match TRBD2. The CDR3 totals 18 residues. Looked up from germline, CDR1 is ENHRY and CDR2 is SYGVKD. Losses at the gene ends were 5 bases for V and 6 bases for J; bases not matched to a gene: 13. This CDR3 is CAISLAGGLGRPPGELFF. The CDR3 region has the DNA TGTGCCATCAGTCTAGCGGGGGGGCTGGGAAGACCTCCCGGGGAGCTGTTTTTT.

This clonotype was seen a few times. The chain is built from TRBV19 and TRBJ2-1; 12 bases fit TRBD1. V was pared by 6 bases and J by 7 bases, with 4 bases of the junction left unmatched. This CDR3 region has 14 residues. Germline lookup yields CDR1 LNHDA and CDR2 SQIVND (reference sequence). The CDR3 region has the DNA TGTGCCAGTAGGGGACAGGGGGCGCGGAATGAGCAGTTCTTC. This translates into CASRGQGARNEQFF.

In its sample, this clonotype was seen many times. V is TRBV12-5 and J is TRBJ2-2; D tentatively fits TRBD1 or TRBD2 (5 bases each). The CDR3 runs to 14 residues. The germline gives CDR1 LGHNT, CDR2 FRNRAP. The ends were cut back, 2 bases at V and 8 bases at J, with 12 bases in the middle. The CDR3, as DNA: TGTGCTAGTGGTTTGTCCGGGGCTGCGGGGGAGCTGTTTTTT. Residues: CASGLSGAAGELFF.

This clonotype was seen a few times. The gene calls are TRBV27 and TRBJ1-1; 8 bases are shared with TRBD1. Germline values: CDR1 MNHEY, CDR2 SMNVEV (reference sequence). This CDR3 spans 17 amino acids. V trimming: 4 bases; J trimming: 2 bases; junction bases outside the gene matches: 12. This CDR3 reads CASSSPSRRGRNTEAFF. DNA for the CDR3: TGTGCCAGCAGTTCTCCGTCCCGCAGGGGGCGTAACACTGAAGCTTTCTTT.

This clonotype was seen many times. The chain carries TRBV6-2 or TRBV6-3 and TRBJ1-4; D is possibly TRBD1 (5 bases). The V end lost 8 bases, the J end lost 11 bases, and 21 bases lay between the germline ends. This CDR3 has 14 amino acids. CDR1 and CDR2 (germline): MNHEY, SVGEGT. In DNA form, the CDR3 reads TGTGCCAGCCTTCCCGGGACTCCCATGGGGAAACTGTTTTTT. Translating gives CASLPGTPMGKLFF.

This clonotype was seen at least ten times. The CDR3 here is CSASLAGGADSPLHF. DNA for the CDR3: TGCAGTGCTAGCCTCGCAGGGGGGGCGGATTCACCCCTCCACTTT. The chain carries TRBV20-1 and TRBJ1-6; 7 bases align to TRBD1. The length of the CDR3 is 15 residues. CDR1 is DFQATT, CDR2 SNEGSKA, per germline (reference sequence). V was clipped by 3 bases and J by 8 bases; unmatched bases: 10.

This clonotype was picked up many times. The CDR3 DNA is TGTGCCAGCAAAGGGGTCTATGGCTACACCTTC. It yields the protein CASKGVYGYTF. The chain combines TRBV6-5 with TRBJ1-2, with D perhaps TRBD1 (5 bases). V shed 7 bases and J shed 4 bases, with 7 bases lying between them. In germline, CDR1 is MNHEY, CDR2 SVGAGI. There are 11 residues in the CDR3.

The CDR3 loop reads CASSVRPAGVTEAFF. The DNA for the CDR3 is TGTGCCAGCAGTGTACGGCCGGCAGGGGTCACTGAAGCTTTCTTT. The rearrangement uses TRBV2 and TRBJ1-1, with a tentative D call TRBD1 (6 bases). There are 15 residues in the CDR3. V lost 4 bases and J 4 bases, leaving 16 bases between the germline ends. Germline V lookup: CDR1 SNHLY, CDR2 FYNNEI.

This clonotype has ten or more counts. The V and J genes are TRBV7-9 and TRBJ2-2; D gene uncertain. Germline loops: CDR1 SEHNR, CDR2 FQNEAQ (reference sequence). V was trimmed by 0 bases and J by 6 bases, leaving 8 bases between them. CDR3 length equals 14 residues. The CDR3 region is CASSLAPESGELFF. In nucleotides, the CDR3 is TGTGCCAGCAGCTTAGCGCCCGAGTCCGGGGAGCTGTTTTTT.

This clonotype was seen ten or more times. The chain links TRBV11-2 to TRBJ2-1, with 9 bases that match TRBD1. V dropped 5 bases and J dropped 5; count of bases not matched to a gene: 10. CDR1 and CDR2 from the germline V gene are SGHAT and FQNNGV. This CDR3 has 16 amino acids. Written as DNA, the CDR3 is TGTGCCAGCAGCCCTGGGGACAGGGTAACCGACAATGAGCAGTTCTTC. Its translation: CASSPGDRVTDNEQFF.

This clonotype appeared many times. The rearrangement links TRBV28 to TRBJ2-1; 7 bases are shared with TRBD2. The germline CDR1 and CDR2 sequences are MDHEN and SYDVKM. Trimming cost V 5 bases and J 8 bases; bases outside gene matches: 9. The CDR3 totals 14 residues. CDR3 DNA sequence: TGTGCCAGCAGTCCCCGGGGAGGGTGGGATGAGCAGTTCTTC. It specifies CASSPRGGWDEQFF.

The rearrangement uses TRBV5-3 and TRBJ1-2; unclear D gene. TRBV5-3 is marked as an open reading frame, function uncertain. Trimming took off 8 bases at V and 8 bases at J, with 19 bases between the two ends. There are 13 residues in the CDR3. DNA for the CDR3: TGTGCCAGCAGCCTCCAGGCTGGAGGCGGCTACACCTTC. Its translation: CASSLQAGGGYTF.

V usage is TRBV9 and J usage is TRBJ2-3, with D uncertain. The CDR3 has 13 residues. Trimming stripped 0 bases from V and 5 bases from J, with 7 bases between. Germline CDR1 is SGDLS and CDR2 is YYNGEE. In nucleotides, the CDR3 is TGTGCCAGCAGCGTAGGGTCCGAAGATACGCAGTATTTT. This translates into CASSVGSEDTQYF.

The rearrangement joins TRBV6-2 or TRBV6-3 to TRBJ1-1, with D unresolved. Per the germline V gene, CDR1 is MNHEY and CDR2 is SVGEGT. The V end was cut by 4 bases, the J end by 3 bases, with 18 bases between. This CDR3 contains 16 residues. This chain's CDR3 is CASSFGKLPWDTEAFF. The DNA of the CDR3 is TGTGCCAGCAGTTTCGGCAAACTCCCCTGGGACACTGAAGCTTTCTTT.

This clonotype has a count of ten or more. The J gene is TRBJ2-2, the V gene TRBV7-9, with 12 bases identical to TRBD2. Per the germline V gene, CDR1 is SEHNR and CDR2 is FQNEAQ (reference sequence). Trimming cost V 3 bases and J 0 bases; bases outside gene matches: 2. CDR3 length: 17 amino acids. CDR3 sequence reads: CASSFRTSGANTGELFF. CDR3 nucleotides: TGTGCCAGCAGCTTCCGGACTAGCGGGGCGAACACCGGGGAGCTGTTTTTT.

This clonotype has at least ten counts. This chain links TRBV12-3 or TRBV12-4 with TRBJ1-2; 8 nucleotides match TRBD1. The CDR3 runs to 15 residues. V shed 3 bases and J 8 bases; nucleotides not matched to a gene: 11. The CDR3 DNA sequence: TGTGCCAGCAGTTTGGGTCTCGGACAGGGAGGCGGCTACACCTTC. Translation: CASSLGLGQGGGYTF.

The chain has TRBV5-1 and TRBJ1-2; 10 bases match TRBD1. V lost 4 bases and J lost 4; bases outside the gene matches: 7. CDR1 SGHRS and CDR2 YFSETQ come from the germline V gene. This CDR3 has 15 amino acids. The DNA of the CDR3 is TGCGCCAGCAGCCTAACCGGGACAGGGGCCTATGGCTACACCTTC. The encoded protein is CASSLTGTGAYGYTF.

This clonotype appeared many times. The chain links TRBV2 to TRBJ1-1; 9 nucleotides line up with TRBD1. CDR1 and CDR2 (germline): SNHLY, FYNNEI. The CDR3 has 14 amino acids. The V gene end was trimmed by 7 bases and the J gene end by 11 bases; junction bases not matched to a gene: 14. The CDR3 DNA is TGTGCCAGCAAGTTGAGGGACAGGGACTATACGGCTTTCTTT. Translated, it gives CASKLRDRDYTAFF.

This clonotype appeared a few times. The V call is TRBV11-2, the J call TRBJ2-1; 10 bases map to TRBD2. The V gene end was trimmed by 2 bases and the J gene end by 4 bases; junction bases not matched to a gene: 5. The germline CDR1 and CDR2 sequences are SGHAT and FQNNGV. CDR3 length equals 16 residues. The CDR3: CASSLRGLAVYNEQFF. CDR3 DNA: TGTGCCAGCAGCTTACGAGGACTAGCGGTTTACAATGAGCAGTTCTTC.

This clonotype was counted ten times or more. V usage is TRBV7-2 and J usage is TRBJ2-2, with D unclear. The CDR3 is 14 residues long. The germline V and J ends were trimmed by 1 base and 4 bases, with 7 bases remaining between them. Germline V gene data show CDR1 as SGHTA and CDR2 as FQGNSA. In DNA, the CDR3 is TGTGCCAGCAGCTTAGAATCATCCACCGGGGAGCTGTTTTTT. It translates to CASSLESSTGELFF.

This clonotype has a count of ten or more. CDR3 coding DNA: TGCAGTGCTAGGAACTTTCCCCGGGGACTAGCTCAAAGTAGCTCCTACGAGCAGTACTTC. It translates to CSARNFPRGLAQSSSYEQYF. The rearrangement uses TRBV20-1 and TRBJ2-7, with 9 bases aligning to TRBD2. J gave up 0 bases and V 3 bases, and 21 bases lay outside the gene matches. Germline CDR1 and CDR2: DFQATT and SNEGSKA (reference sequence). The CDR3 loop spans 20 amino acids.

This clonotype has more than one count but fewer than ten. The chain couples TRBV12-3 or TRBV12-4 to TRBJ2-7; a possible D gene is TRBD2 (7 bases). CDR3 size: 13 residues. Between the trimmed V and J ends, which lost 4 bases and 5 bases, there was a span of 12 bases. CDR3 DNA: TGTGCCAGCAGTTCTCGGGGGGCCCACGAGCAGTACTTC. Translated, it gives CASSSRGAHEQYF.

V is TRBV2 and J is TRBJ2-5; TRBD1 aligns across 7 bases. V dropped 6 bases and J dropped 5; count of bases not matched to a gene: 15. CDR3 size: 16 residues. Looked up from germline, CDR1 is SNHLY and CDR2 is FYNNEI. The CDR3 nucleotides are TGTGCCAGCAGGAAGGTTGCTCAGACAGGGTTGGAGACCCAGTACTTC. Its protein product is CASRKVAQTGLETQYF.

This clonotype turned up a few times. The V gene is TRBV2, the J gene TRBJ1-4, with no clear D. Germline CDR1 is SNHLY and CDR2 is FYNNEI. CDR3 size: 13 residues. Trimming stripped 7 bases from V and 0 bases from J, with 6 bases between. CDR3: CASKAATNEKLFF. Written as DNA, the CDR3 is TGTGCCAGCAAGGCTGCAACTAATGAAAAACTGTTTTTT.